These 8 T cell receptor beta chains share one sample of origin, sequenced in a study of blood T cell repertoires in COVID-19. The protocol was immunoSEQ multiplex PCR, while the TCRdb copy is restricted to in-frame clones and leaves out a portion. This sample has 350,000 or so clones, with 80% to 90% found just once. The sample taken for sequencing was PBMCs or T cells enriched from blood (not recorded which). Every receptor here comes from a woman aged 40 to 50 with acute COVID-19.

The V call is TRBV29-1, the J call TRBJ2-5; the match to TRBD2 covers 14 bases. The germline gives CDR1 SQVTM, CDR2 ANQGSEA. The CDR3 consists of 17 residues. Trimming at V came to 4 bases and at J to 5 bases, leaving 12 bases not matched to a gene. The CDR3 DNA reads as TGCAGCGTTGTTGGACGACTAGCGGGAGGGCTAGGGGAGACCCAGTACTTC. It translates to CSVVGRLAGGLGETQYF.

This clone was seen a single time. The chain is built from TRBV20-1 and TRBJ1-1; TRBD1 aligns across 7 bases. The CDR3 is 11 residues long. V shed 3 bases and J 7 bases; nucleotides not matched to a gene: 2. Germline V gene lookup returns CDR1 DFQATT and CDR2 SNEGSKA (reference sequence). The CDR3 coding sequence is TGCAGTGCTAGTGGGGACAGTGAAGCTTTCTTT. The encoded protein is CSASGDSEAFF.

The gene calls are TRBV7-2 and TRBJ1-6, with D possibly matching TRBD1 (5 bases). The CDR3 is made up of 15 amino acids. CDR1 and CDR2 (germline): SGHTA, FQGNSA. The V end was cut by 5 bases, the J end by 6 bases, with 14 bases between. The CDR3 bases are TGTGCCAGCAGCAGCCGACAGTTGGGTAATTCACCCCTCCACTTT. It specifies CASSSRQLGNSPLHF.

V and J are TRBV2 and TRBJ1-3; 8 bases are a match to TRBD1. The germline CDR1 and CDR2 sequences are SNHLY and FYNNEI. The CDR3 loop spans 16 amino acids. V dropped 9 bases and J dropped 0; count of bases not matched to a gene: 10. Written as DNA, the CDR3 is TGTGCCAGTACGCTGGGACAGGTCAGCTCTGGAAACACCATATATTTT. It is translated as CASTLGQVSSGNTIYF. Full variable domain (remainder filled in from reference TRBV2 and TRBJ1-3): EPEVTQTPSHQVTQMGQEVILRCVPISNHLYFYWYRQILGQKVEFLVSFYNNEISEKSEIFDDQFSVERPDGSNFTLKIRSTKLEDSAMYFCASTLGQVSSGNTIYFGEGSWLTVV.

This chain uses TRBV5-4 with TRBJ2-2; perhaps TRBD1 as D (5 bases). The V gene lost 4 bases and the J gene lost 7 bases, with 8 bases spanning the gap. The CDR3 contains 12 residues. CDR1 is SGHNT, CDR2 YYREEE, per germline (reference sequence). The CDR3 region is CASSVDIGELFF. CDR3 DNA sequence: TGTGCCAGCAGCGTGGACATCGGGGAGCTGTTTTTT. The variable domain in full, with the rest retrieved from reference TRBV5-4 and TRBJ2-2, is ETGVTQSPTHLIKTRGQQVTLRCSSQSGHNTVSWYQQALGQGPQFIFQYYREEENGRGNFPPRFSGLQFPNYSSELNVNALELDDSALYLCASSVDIGELFFGEGSRLTVL.

The V and J genes are TRBV7-2 and TRBJ1-3, with unresolved D. With 1 base removed from V and 4 bases from J, the gap between germline ends came to 17 bases. Germline CDR1 and CDR2: SGHTA and FQGNSA. This CDR3 comprises 17 residues. CDR3 sequence reads: CASSLVGGFASGNTIYF. The CDR3, as DNA: TGTGCCAGCAGCTTAGTAGGAGGGTTTGCCTCCGGAAACACCATATATTTT.

This chain links TRBV7-3 with TRBJ2-5, with 10 bases fitting TRBD1. Trimming took 3 bases from V and 3 from J; bases not matched to a gene: 7. Germline V gene lookup returns CDR1 SGHTA and CDR2 FQGTGA. The CDR3 loop spans 16 amino acids. The CDR3 loop reads CASSLTGTGVKETQYF. The CDR3 region has the DNA TGTGCCAGCAGCTTGACCGGGACAGGGGTTAAAGAGACCCAGTACTTC.

This clone has a single count. V usage is TRBV6-5 and J usage is TRBJ2-1, with D tentatively TRBD2 (6 bases). Between the trimmed V and J ends, which lost 2 bases and 5 bases, there was a span of 10 bases. This CDR3 contains 14 residues. CDR1 and CDR2 (germline): MNHEY, SVGAGI. Written as DNA, the CDR3 is TGTGCCAGCAGTTACAGCGGGCCTCACAATGAGCAGTTCTTC. Amino acids: CASSYSGPHNEQFF.